The next 11 T cell receptor beta chains were all read from a single sample in a study of blood T cells in healthy people across ages. For the second PCR, which ran for about 7 to 11 cycles, a sample-barcoded 5' primer and a J-beta primer mix were used. Using its own MiXCR run on the 5' RACE reads, TCRdb lists one record per CDR3 protein. The table has about a million distinct CDR3 sequences, roughly 51% seen once. The sequenced material came from blood. These receptors came from an older woman in good health.

The V call is TRBV14, the J call TRBJ1-2; possible D gene TRBD1, 6 bases. The CDR3 contains 14 residues. V gave up 4 bases and J gave up 8 bases, with 17 bases separating them. CDR1 and CDR2 from the germline V gene are SGHDN and FVKESK. CDR3 region: CASSPTRGGRGYTF. CDR3 sequence (DNA): TGTGCCAGCAGCCCCACCCGAGGGGGACGCGGCTACACCTTC.

This clonotype showed up just a few times. V is TRBV12-3 or TRBV12-4 and J is TRBJ2-3; D gene ambiguous. Trimming removed 7 bases from V and 5 bases from J, with 10 bases in between. The CDR3 extends over 12 amino acids. The CDR3 is CASTLFGDTQYF. The CDR3 bases are TGTGCCAGCACCCTATTCGGAGATACGCAGTATTTT.

This clonotype was seen many times. The CDR3 coding sequence is TGCAGCGTTGAAGTGGTAGCGAAAGAGACCCAGTACTTC. Translated: CSVEVVAKETQYF. V and J are TRBV29-1 and TRBJ2-5, with D perhaps TRBD2 (5 bases). This CDR3 region has 13 residues. Trimming took 1 base from V and 3 from J, leaving 9 bases between them. Looked up from germline, CDR1 is SQVTM and CDR2 is ANQGSEA. Full variable domain (missing parts from reference TRBV29-1 and TRBJ2-5): SAVISQKPSRDICQRGTSLTIQCQVDSQVTMMFWYRQQPGQSLTLIATANQGSEATYESGFVIDKFPISRPNLTFSTLTVSNMSPEDSSIYLCSVEVVAKETQYFGPGTRLLVL.

CDR3 nucleotides: TGCGCCAGCAGCCACTTAACTAGTAGTGAGCAGTTCTTC. Protein product: CASSHLTSSEQFF. The J gene is TRBJ2-1, the V gene TRBV4-1; a weak D match, TRBD2 (5 bases). V lost 3 bases and J 9 bases, leaving 12 bases between the germline ends. From germline, CDR1 is MGHRA and CDR2 YSYEKL. The CDR3 contains 13 residues.

The genes are TRBV7-9 and TRBJ1-1, with TRBD1 as a possible D gene (5 bases). Trimming removed 7 bases at V and 4 bases at J, with 13 bases between. Germline V gene data show CDR1 as SEHNR and CDR2 as FQNEAQ (reference sequence). The CDR3 is made up of 13 amino acids. The CDR3 coding sequence is TGTGCCAGCACCTCCTCCGGGGGCACTGAAGCTTTCTTT. It is translated as CASTSSGGTEAFF.

The chain uses TRBV2 and TRBJ1-5; 7 bases agree with TRBD1. J lost 3 bases, V lost 3 bases, and 5 bases had no gene match. From germline, CDR1 is SNHLY and CDR2 FYNNEI. The CDR3 runs to 15 residues. The CDR3 spells CASSEGQQSNQPQHF. As DNA, the CDR3 is TGTGCCAGCAGTGAGGGACAGCAATCCAATCAGCCCCAGCATTTT. Based on the CDR3 plus reference TRBV2 and TRBJ1-5, the full variable domain is EPEVTQTPSHQVTQMGQEVILRCVPISNHLYFYWYRQILGQKVEFLVSFYNNEISEKSEIFDDQFSVERPDGSNFTLKIRSTKLEDSAMYFCASSEGQQSNQPQHFGDGTRLSIL.

This chain connects TRBV5-1 to TRBJ2-1, with D perhaps given as TRBD1 or TRBD2 (6 bases each). The CDR3 is made up of 16 amino acids. The V end was cut by 0 bases, the J end by 8 bases, with 18 bases between. CDR1 is SGHRS and CDR2 is YFSETQ in the germline V gene. The CDR3 DNA reads as TGCGCCAGCAGCTTGGCCGGCGGGACACGTACCTATGAGCAGTTCTTC. Its translation: CASSLAGGTRTYEQFF.

This clonotype was seen a handful of times. The chain couples TRBV30 to TRBJ2-6; D not resolved. The CDR3 is made up of 15 amino acids. The germline CDR1 and CDR2 sequences are GTSNPN and SVGIG (reference sequence). V shed 2 bases and J shed 0 bases, with 8 bases lying between them. Here the CDR3 reads CAWSPGSSGANVLTF. The CDR3 DNA follows: TGTGCCTGGAGTCCCGGAAGCTCTGGGGCCAACGTCCTGACTTTC.

The rearrangement uses TRBV10-3 and TRBJ2-3; no definite D call. Germline assignment: CDR1 ENHRY and CDR2 SYGVKD. The CDR3 has 14 amino acids. V was clipped by 7 bases and J by 2 bases, with 13 bases between them. Here the CDR3 DNA reads TGTGCCATCATGCAGACCCCCCACACAGATACGCAGTATTTT. Translating gives CAIMQTPHTDTQYF.

The chain uses TRBV3-1 and TRBJ1-2; 11 nucleotides agree with TRBD1. Germline-derived CDR1 and CDR2 are LGHDT and YNNKEL (reference sequence). V lost 2 bases, J lost 4 bases, and 3 bases stayed unmatched. The CDR3 consists of 15 residues. The CDR3, as DNA: TGTGCCAGCAGCCAAAGGACAGGGGGCGGCTATGGCTACACCTTC. Translating gives CASSQRTGGGYGYTF.

This clonotype has just a few counts. This chain uses TRBV2 with TRBJ1-2, with D perhaps TRBD1 (6 bases). CDR3 length: 14 amino acids. The V end was cut by 6 bases, the J end by 0 bases, with 11 bases between. CDR1 SNHLY and CDR2 FYNNEI come from the germline V gene. The CDR3 DNA reads as TGTGCCAGCAGAGGACAGCTAGCTAACTATGGCTACACCTTC. It codes for CASRGQLANYGYTF.